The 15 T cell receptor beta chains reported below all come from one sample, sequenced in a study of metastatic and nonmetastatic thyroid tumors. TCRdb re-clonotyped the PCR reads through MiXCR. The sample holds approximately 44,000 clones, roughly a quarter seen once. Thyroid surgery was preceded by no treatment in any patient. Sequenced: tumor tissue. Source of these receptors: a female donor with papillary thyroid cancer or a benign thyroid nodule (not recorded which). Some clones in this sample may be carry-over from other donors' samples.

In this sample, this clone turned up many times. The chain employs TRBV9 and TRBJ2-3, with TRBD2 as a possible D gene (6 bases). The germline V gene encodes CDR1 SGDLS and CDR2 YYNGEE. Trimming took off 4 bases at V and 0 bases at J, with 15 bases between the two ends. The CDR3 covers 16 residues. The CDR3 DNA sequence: TGTGCCAGCAGCATCTCCGGGACTCTGAGCACAGATACGCAGTATTTT. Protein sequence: CASSISGTLSTDTQYF.

CDR3 region: CASSLGPSWGNEQFF. Written as DNA, the CDR3 is TGTGCCAGCAGTTTAGGCCCGTCGTGGGGCAATGAGCAGTTCTTC. The chain carries TRBV12-3 or TRBV12-4 and TRBJ2-1; D is ambiguous. The CDR3 is made up of 15 amino acids. Trimming cost V 1 base and J 6 bases, with 13 bases left between them.

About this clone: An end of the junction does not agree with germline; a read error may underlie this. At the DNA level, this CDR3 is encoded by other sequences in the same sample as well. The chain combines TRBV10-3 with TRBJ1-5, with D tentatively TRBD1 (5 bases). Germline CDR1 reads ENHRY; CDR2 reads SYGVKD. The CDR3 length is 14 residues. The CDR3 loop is CAIGTGDSNQPQHF. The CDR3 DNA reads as TGTGCCATCGGGACCGGTGATAGCAATCAGCCCCAACATTTT.

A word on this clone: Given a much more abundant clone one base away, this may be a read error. The CDR3 protein is CSARDLTGDEQFF. The CDR3 DNA reads as TGCAGTGCTAGAGATCTCACTGGAGATGAGCAGTTCTTC. The chain joins TRBV20-1 to TRBJ2-1; D unclear. Trimming shortened V by 0 bases and J by 8 bases, and 11 bases separated the two germline ends. CDR3 length: 13 amino acids. Germline CDR1 is DFQATT and CDR2 is SNEGSKA (reference sequence).

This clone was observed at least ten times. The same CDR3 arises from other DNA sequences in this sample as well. The CDR3 DNA is TGTGCCAGCAGTGAATCGGGGCTCCCAAACATTCAGTACTTC. Its translation: CASSESGLPNIQYF. The chain has TRBV25-1 and TRBJ2-4, with D possibly being TRBD1 or TRBD2 (5 bases each). The CDR3 consists of 14 residues. V gave up 1 base and J gave up 6 bases, with 10 bases separating them. Per germline, CDR1 MGHDK and CDR2 SYGVNS.

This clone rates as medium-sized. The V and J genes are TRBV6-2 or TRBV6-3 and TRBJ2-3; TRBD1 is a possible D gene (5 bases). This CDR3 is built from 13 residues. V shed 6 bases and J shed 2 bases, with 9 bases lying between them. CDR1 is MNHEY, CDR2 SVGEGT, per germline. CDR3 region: CASRRQYTDTQYF. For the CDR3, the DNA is TGTGCCAGCAGACGACAGTACACAGATACGCAGTATTTT.

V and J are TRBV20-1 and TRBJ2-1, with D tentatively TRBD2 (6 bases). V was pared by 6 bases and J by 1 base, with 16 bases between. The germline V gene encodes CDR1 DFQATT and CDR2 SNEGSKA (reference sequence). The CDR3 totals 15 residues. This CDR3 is CSAGVSRGSYNEQFF. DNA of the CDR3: TGCAGTGCAGGGGTCTCGCGGGGATCCTACAATGAGCAGTTCTTC.

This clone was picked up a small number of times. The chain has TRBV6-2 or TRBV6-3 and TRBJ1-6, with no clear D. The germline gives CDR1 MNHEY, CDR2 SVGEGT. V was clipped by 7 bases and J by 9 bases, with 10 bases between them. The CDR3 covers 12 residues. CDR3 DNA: TGTGCCAGCACCCCCGGCATTTCACCCCTCCACTTT. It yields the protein CASTPGISPLHF.

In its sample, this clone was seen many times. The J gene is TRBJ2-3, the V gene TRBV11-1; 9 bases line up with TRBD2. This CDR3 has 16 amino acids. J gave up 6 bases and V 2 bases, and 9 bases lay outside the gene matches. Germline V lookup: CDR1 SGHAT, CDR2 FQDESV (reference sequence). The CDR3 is CASSLPSGDLGDTQYF. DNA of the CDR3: TGTGCCAGCAGCTTACCTAGCGGGGACCTTGGGGATACGCAGTATTTT.

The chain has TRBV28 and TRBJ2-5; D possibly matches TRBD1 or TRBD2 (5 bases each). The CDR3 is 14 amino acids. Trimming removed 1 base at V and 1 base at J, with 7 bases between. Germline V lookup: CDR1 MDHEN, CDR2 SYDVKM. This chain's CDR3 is CASSLLGTQETQYF. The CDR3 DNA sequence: TGTGCCAGCAGTTTATTGGGGACCCAAGAGACCCAGTACTTC.

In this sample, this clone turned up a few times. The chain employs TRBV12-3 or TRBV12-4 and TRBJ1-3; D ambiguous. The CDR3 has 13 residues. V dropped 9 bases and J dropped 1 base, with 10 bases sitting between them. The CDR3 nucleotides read TGTGCCAGTTCCAGCCATTCTGGAAACACCATATATTTT. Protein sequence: CASSSHSGNTIYF.

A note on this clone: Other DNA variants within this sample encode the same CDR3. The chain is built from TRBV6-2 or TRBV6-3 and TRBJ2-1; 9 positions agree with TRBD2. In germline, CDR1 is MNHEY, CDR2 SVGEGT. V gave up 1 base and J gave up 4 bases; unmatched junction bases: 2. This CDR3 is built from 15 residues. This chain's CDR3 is CASSYLAGAYNEQFF. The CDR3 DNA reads TGTGCCAGCAGTTACTTAGCGGGAGCTTACAATGAGCAGTTCTTC.

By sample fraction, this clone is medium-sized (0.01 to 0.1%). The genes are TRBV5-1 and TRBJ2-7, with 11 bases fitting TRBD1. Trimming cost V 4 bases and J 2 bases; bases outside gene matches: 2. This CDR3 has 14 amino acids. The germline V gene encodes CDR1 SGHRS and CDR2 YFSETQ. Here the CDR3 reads CASSKGQGAYEQYF. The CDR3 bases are TGCGCCAGCAGCAAGGGACAGGGGGCCTACGAGCAGTACTTC. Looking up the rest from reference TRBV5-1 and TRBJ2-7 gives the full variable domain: KAGVTQTPRYLIKTRGQQVTLSCSPISGHRSVSWYQQTPGQGLQFLFEYFSETQRNKGNFPGRFSGRQFSNSRSEMNVSTLELGDSALYLCASSKGQGAYEQYFGPGTRLTVT.

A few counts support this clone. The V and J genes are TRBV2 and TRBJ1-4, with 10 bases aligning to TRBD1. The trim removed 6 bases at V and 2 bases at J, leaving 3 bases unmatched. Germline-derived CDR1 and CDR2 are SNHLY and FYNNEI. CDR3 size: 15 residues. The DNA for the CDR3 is TGTGCCAGCAGAGCGGACAGGGGGACTAATGAAAAACTGTTTTTT. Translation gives CASRADRGTNEKLFF.

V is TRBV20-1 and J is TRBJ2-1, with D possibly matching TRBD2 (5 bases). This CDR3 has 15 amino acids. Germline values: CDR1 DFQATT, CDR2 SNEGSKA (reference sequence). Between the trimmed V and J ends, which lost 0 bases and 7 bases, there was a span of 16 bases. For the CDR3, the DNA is TGCAGTGCTAGAGATTCACGGACTTTTGGGAATGAGCAGTTCTTC. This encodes CSARDSRTFGNEQFF.